These 11 T cell receptor beta chains were sequenced from one sample in a study of blood T cell repertoires in COVID-19. The repertoire was sequenced with immunoSEQ multiplex PCR; TCRdb's copy has only in-frame clones and lacks some. The sample includes about 44,000 clones, about 90% of them seen just once. Sequencing input: peripheral blood. The receptors were gathered from a woman aged 40 to 50 with acute or convalescent COVID-19.

The chain carries TRBV28 and TRBJ2-1, with D perhaps matching TRBD2 (6 bases). Per germline, CDR1 MDHEN and CDR2 SYDVKM. There are 16 residues in the CDR3. Trimming took off 8 bases at V and 0 bases at J, with 17 bases between the two ends. CDR3 in amino acids: CASLMIGGNSYNEQFF. CDR3 DNA sequence: TGTGCCAGCCTCATGATCGGGGGAAACTCCTACAATGAGCAGTTCTTC.

The chain couples TRBV5-1 to TRBJ1-6; D is perhaps TRBD1 (5 bases). V lost 0 bases and J 6 bases, leaving 10 bases between the germline ends. Germline V gene data show CDR1 as SGHRS and CDR2 as YFSETQ. There are 15 residues in the CDR3. CDR3 DNA sequence: TGCGCCAGCAGCTTGGGGGGGGGAAGTAATTCACCCCTCCACTTT. Its protein product is CASSLGGGSNSPLHF.

CDR3 amino acids: CASTPGLVAKNIQYF. The DNA of the CDR3 is TGTGCCAGCACCCCAGGGCTTGTCGCCAAAAACATTCAGTACTTC. The chain carries TRBV7-2 and TRBJ2-4; perhaps TRBD1 as D (5 bases). V was cut by 7 bases and J by 1 base, with 14 bases left in between. This CDR3 is built from 15 residues. Germline V gene lookup returns CDR1 SGHTA and CDR2 FQGNSA.

The chain links TRBV28 to TRBJ1-5; D is unclear. The CDR3 loop spans 14 amino acids. Trimming left V 2 bases short and J 5 bases short, with 10 bases between. From germline, CDR1 is MDHEN and CDR2 SYDVKM. The DNA of the CDR3 is TGTGCCAGCAGTTTAGGGCAGGTTCATCAGCCCCAGCATTTT. Translating gives CASSLGQVHQPQHF.

V usage is TRBV10-1 and J usage is TRBJ1-5; 8 nucleotides agree with TRBD1. The CDR3 has 14 amino acids. CDR1 and CDR2 from the germline V gene are WNHNN and SYGVQD (reference sequence). The trim removed 5 bases at V and 4 bases at J, leaving 4 bases unmatched. The CDR3 loop is CASSRDRSNQPQHF. CDR3 nucleotides: TGCGCCAGCAGTCGGGACAGGAGTAATCAGCCCCAGCATTTT.

The chain employs TRBV2 and TRBJ1-3, with TRBD1 identical over 12 bases. The CDR3 is 16 amino acids. J was trimmed by 4 bases and V by 7 bases; bases with no gene match: 8. From germline, CDR1 is SNHLY and CDR2 FYNNEI. This CDR3 is CASTGTGGSGGNTIYF. The CDR3, as DNA: TGTGCCAGCACTGGGACAGGGGGCTCGGGCGGAAACACCATATATTTT.

The chain carries TRBV6-1 and TRBJ2-7; 9 nucleotides match TRBD1. CDR1 and CDR2 from the germline V gene are MNHNS and SASEGT. The CDR3 length is 16 residues. With V trimmed by 2 bases and J by 3 bases, 8 bases remained unmatched. CDR3: CASSETGTGPDYEQYF. The DNA of the CDR3 is TGTGCCAGCAGTGAAACTGGGACAGGGCCTGACTACGAGCAGTACTTC.

The rearrangement joins TRBV7-3 to TRBJ2-7, with D maybe TRBD2 (6 bases). There are 14 residues in the CDR3. Trimming pared 2 bases from V and 0 bases from J, leaving 8 bases between. Germline loops: CDR1 SGHTA, CDR2 FQGTGA. The DNA of the CDR3 is TGTGCCAGCAGCTTAGTCGGGAGCTCCTACGAGCAGTACTTC. Protein product: CASSLVGSSYEQYF. Supplemented by reference TRBV7-3 and TRBJ2-7, the full variable domain reads GAGVSQTPSNKVTEKGKYVELRCDPISGHTALYWYRQSLGQGPEFLIYFQGTGAADDSGLPNDRFFAVRPEGSVSTLKIQRTERGDSAVYLCASSLVGSSYEQYFGPGTRLTVT.

The chain carries TRBV20-1 and TRBJ1-1; 7 bases are a match to TRBD1. The germline gives CDR1 DFQATT, CDR2 SNEGSKA (reference sequence). The ends lost 3 bases at V and 0 bases at J; junction bases unmatched: 10. The CDR3 has 16 residues. CDR3 in amino acids: CSASGVGTALNTEAFF. CDR3 bases: TGCAGTGCTAGTGGAGTGGGGACAGCCTTGAACACTGAAGCTTTCTTT.

This chain links TRBV28 with TRBJ2-5; a possible D gene is TRBD2 (5 bases). CDR1 and CDR2 from the germline V gene are MDHEN and SYDVKM. The V and J ends lost 11 bases and 6 bases respectively, with 25 bases between them. There are 15 residues in the CDR3. CDR3 DNA sequence: TGTGCCGCCTCGAGCACACCGGACTCGTGGAAGACCCAGTACTTC. The encoded protein is CAASSTPDSWKTQYF.

This chain joins TRBV28 and TRBJ1-4; 9 bases align to TRBD1. Germline V CDR1 and CDR2: MDHEN, SYDVKM. The length of the CDR3 is 15 residues. After removal of 3 bases from V and 7 bases from J, the junction contained 6 bases not matched to a gene. Here the CDR3 DNA reads TGTGCCAGCAGTTTTACAGGGGGCGGGGGTGAAAAACTGTTTTTT. Residues: CASSFTGGGGEKLFF.